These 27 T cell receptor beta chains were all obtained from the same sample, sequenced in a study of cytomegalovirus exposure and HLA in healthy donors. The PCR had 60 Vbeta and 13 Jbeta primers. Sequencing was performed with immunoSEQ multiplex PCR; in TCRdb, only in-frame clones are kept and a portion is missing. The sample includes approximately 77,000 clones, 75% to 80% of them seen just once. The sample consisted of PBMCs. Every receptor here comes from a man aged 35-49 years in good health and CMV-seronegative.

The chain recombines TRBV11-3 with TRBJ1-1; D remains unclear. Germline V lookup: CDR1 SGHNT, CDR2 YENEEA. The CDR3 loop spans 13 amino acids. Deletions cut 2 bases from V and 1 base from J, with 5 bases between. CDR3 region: CASSLTQNTEAFF. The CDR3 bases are TGTGCCAGCAGCTTAACACAGAACACTGAAGCTTTCTTT.

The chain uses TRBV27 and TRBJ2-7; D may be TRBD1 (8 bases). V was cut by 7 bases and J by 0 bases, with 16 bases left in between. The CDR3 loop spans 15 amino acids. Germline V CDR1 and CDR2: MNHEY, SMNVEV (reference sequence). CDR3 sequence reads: CASKTHRGGSYEQYF. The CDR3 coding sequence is TGTGCCAGCAAGACACACAGGGGGGGCTCCTACGAGCAGTACTTC.

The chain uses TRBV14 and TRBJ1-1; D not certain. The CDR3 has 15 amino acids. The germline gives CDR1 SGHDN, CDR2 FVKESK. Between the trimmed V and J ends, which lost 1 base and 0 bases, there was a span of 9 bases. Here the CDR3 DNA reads TGTGCCAGCAGCCAAGTTTCTGTCTTGAACACTGAAGCTTTCTTT. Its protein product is CASSQVSVLNTEAFF.

CDR3 amino acids: CASSSPPVSRYNEQFF. CDR3 in DNA: TGTGCCAGCAGCTCCCCCCCGGTATCCCGTTACAATGAGCAGTTCTTC. This sequence joins TRBV7-2 and TRBJ2-1, with D uncertain. Germline V gene data show CDR1 as SGHTA and CDR2 as FQGNSA. V gave up 4 bases and J gave up 4 bases, with 17 bases separating them. The CDR3 extends over 16 amino acids.

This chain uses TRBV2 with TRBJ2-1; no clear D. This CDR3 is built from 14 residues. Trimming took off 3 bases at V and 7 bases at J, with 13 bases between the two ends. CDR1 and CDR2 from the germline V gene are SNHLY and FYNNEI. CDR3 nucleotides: TGTGCCAGCAGTGACTCGTCCCTCGCGAATGAGCAGTTCTTC. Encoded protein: CASSDSSLANEQFF.

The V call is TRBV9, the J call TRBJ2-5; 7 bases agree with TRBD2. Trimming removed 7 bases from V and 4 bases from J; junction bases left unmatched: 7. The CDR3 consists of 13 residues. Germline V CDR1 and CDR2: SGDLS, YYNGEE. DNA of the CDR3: TGTGCCAGCCAGCGGGATTTGGTAGAGACCCAGTACTTC. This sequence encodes CASQRDLVETQYF. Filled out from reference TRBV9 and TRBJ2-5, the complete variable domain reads DSGVTQTPKHLITATGQRVTLRCSPRSGDLSVYWYQQSLDQGLQFLIQYYNGEERAKGNILERFSAQQFPDLHSELNLSSLELGDSALYFCASQRDLVETQYFGPGTRLLVL.

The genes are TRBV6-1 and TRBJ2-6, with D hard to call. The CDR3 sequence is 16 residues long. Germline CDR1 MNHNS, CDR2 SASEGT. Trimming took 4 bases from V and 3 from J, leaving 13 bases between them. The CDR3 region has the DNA TGTGCCAGCAGTGGGTCTAGTTGGTATGGGGCCAACGTCCTGACTTTC. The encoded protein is CASSGSSWYGANVLTF.

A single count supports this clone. CDR3 residues: CASSVYLANNEQFF. The CDR3 DNA reads TGTGCCAGCAGCGTATACCTAGCGAACAATGAGCAGTTCTTC. The V gene is TRBV9, the J gene TRBJ2-1; possible D gene TRBD2, 6 bases. Germline V CDR1 and CDR2: SGDLS, YYNGEE. The CDR3 contains 14 residues. The V end was cut by 1 base, the J end by 5 bases, with 10 bases between.

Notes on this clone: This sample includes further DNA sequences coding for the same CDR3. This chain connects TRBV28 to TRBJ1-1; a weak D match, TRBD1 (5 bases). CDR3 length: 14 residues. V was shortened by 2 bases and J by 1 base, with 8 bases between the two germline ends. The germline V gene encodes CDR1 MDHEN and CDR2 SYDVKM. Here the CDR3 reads CASSLGGGNTEAFF. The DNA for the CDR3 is TGTGCCAGCAGTTTAGGGGGAGGGAACACTGAAGCTTTCTTT.

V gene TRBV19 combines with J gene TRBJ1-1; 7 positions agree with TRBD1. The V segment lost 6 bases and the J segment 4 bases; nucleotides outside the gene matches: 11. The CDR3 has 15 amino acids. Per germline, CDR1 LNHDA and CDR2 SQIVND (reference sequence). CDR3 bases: TGTGCCAGTAGAGACGACAGGGTTTTTGGCACTGAAGCTTTCTTT. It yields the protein CASRDDRVFGTEAFF.

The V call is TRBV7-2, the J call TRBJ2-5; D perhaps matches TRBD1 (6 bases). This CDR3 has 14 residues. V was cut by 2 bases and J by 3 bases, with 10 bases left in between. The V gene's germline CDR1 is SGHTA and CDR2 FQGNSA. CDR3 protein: CASSLNRVEETQYF. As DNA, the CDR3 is TGTGCCAGCAGCTTAAACAGGGTGGAAGAGACCCAGTACTTC.

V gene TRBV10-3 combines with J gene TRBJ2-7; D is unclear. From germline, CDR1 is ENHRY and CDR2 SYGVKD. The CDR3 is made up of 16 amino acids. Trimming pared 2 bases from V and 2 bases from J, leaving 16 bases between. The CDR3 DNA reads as TGTGCCATCAGTGAGGTACGCGGCCAACCCCCCTACGAGCAGTACTTC. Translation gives CAISEVRGQPPYEQYF.

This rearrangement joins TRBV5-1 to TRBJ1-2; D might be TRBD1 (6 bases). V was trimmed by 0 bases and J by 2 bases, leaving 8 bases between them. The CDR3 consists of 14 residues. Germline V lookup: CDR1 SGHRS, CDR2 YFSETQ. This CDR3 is CASSLDTGNYGYTF. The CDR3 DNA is TGCGCCAGCAGCTTGGATACAGGGAACTATGGCTACACCTTC.

CDR3: CASSPVVTNRAYEQYF. For the CDR3, the DNA is TGTGCCAGCAGCCCCGTCGTGACCAACAGGGCCTACGAGCAGTACTTC. The chain links TRBV7-2 to TRBJ2-7, with D perhaps matching TRBD1 (6 bases). The CDR3 loop spans 16 amino acids. Germline V gene lookup returns CDR1 SGHTA and CDR2 FQGNSA. V was clipped by 5 bases and J by 2 bases, with 19 bases between them.

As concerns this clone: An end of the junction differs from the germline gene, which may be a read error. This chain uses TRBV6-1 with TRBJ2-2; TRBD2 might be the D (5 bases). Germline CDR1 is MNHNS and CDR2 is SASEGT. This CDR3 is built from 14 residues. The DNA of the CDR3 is TGTGCCAGCAGTGGCCTACAGAACACCGGGGAGTTGTTTTTT. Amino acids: CASSGLQNTGELFF.

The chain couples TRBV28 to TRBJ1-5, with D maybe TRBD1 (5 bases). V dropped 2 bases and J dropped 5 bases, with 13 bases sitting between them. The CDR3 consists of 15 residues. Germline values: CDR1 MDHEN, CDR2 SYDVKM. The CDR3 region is CASSLIGREDQPQHF. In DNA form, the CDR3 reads TGTGCCAGCAGTTTAATTGGCAGGGAGGATCAGCCCCAGCATTTT. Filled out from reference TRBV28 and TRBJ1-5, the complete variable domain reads DVKVTQSSRYLVKRTGEKVFLECVQDMDHENMFWYRQDPGLGLRLIYFSYDVKMKEKGDIPEGYSVSREKKERFSLILESASTNQTSMYLCASSLIGREDQPQHFGDGTRLSIL.

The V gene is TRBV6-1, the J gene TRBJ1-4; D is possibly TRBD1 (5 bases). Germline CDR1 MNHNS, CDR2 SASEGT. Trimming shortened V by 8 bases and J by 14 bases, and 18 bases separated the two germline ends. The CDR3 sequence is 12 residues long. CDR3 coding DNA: TGTGCCAGCTCATCGGTCCAGGGAGGTCTGTTTTTT. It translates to CASSSVQGGLFF.

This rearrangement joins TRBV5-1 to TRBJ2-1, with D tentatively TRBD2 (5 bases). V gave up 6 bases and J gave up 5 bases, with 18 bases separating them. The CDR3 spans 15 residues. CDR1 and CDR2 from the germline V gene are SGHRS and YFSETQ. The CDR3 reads CASTLLGLSHNEQFF. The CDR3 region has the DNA TGCGCCAGCACCCTCCTTGGACTCAGTCACAATGAGCAGTTCTTC.

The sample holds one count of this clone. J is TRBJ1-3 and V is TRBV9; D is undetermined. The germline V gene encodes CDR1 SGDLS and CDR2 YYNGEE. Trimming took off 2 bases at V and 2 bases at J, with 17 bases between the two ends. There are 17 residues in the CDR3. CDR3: CASSVDVPPRAGNTIYF. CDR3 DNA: TGTGCCAGCAGCGTTGACGTTCCCCCGAGGGCTGGAAACACCATATATTTT. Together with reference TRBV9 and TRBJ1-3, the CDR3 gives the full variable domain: DSGVTQTPKHLITATGQRVTLRCSPRSGDLSVYWYQQSLDQGLQFLIQYYNGEERAKGNILERFSAQQFPDLHSELNLSSLELGDSALYFCASSVDVPPRAGNTIYFGEGSWLTVV.

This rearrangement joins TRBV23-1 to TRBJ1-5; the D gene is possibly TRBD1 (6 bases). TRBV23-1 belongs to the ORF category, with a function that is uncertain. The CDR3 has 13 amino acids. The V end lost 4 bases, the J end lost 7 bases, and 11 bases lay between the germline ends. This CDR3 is CASSRTGIQPQHF. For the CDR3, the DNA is TGCGCCAGCAGTCGTACAGGGATCCAGCCCCAGCATTTT.

In nucleotides, the CDR3 is TGTGCCAGCTCACCGCCACAACGATACGAGCAGTACTTC. Residues: CASSPPQRYEQYF. The chain combines TRBV18 with TRBJ2-7; D not resolved. Per germline, CDR1 KGHSH and CDR2 LQKENI. V lost 3 bases and J lost 4, with 10 bases in between. The CDR3 runs to 13 residues.

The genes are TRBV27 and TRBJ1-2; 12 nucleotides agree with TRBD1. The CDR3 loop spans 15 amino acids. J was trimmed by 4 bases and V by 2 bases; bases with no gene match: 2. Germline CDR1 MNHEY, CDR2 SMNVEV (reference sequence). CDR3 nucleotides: TGTGCCAGCAGTTTAGGGACAGGGGGCTTCTATGGCTACACCTTC. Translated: CASSLGTGGFYGYTF.

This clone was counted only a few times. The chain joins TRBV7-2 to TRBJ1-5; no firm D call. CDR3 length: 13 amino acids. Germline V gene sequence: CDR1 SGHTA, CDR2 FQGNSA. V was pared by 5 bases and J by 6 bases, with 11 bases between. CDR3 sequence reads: CASSLQDVQPQHF. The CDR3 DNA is TGTGCCAGCAGCCTCCAGGATGTTCAGCCCCAGCATTTT.

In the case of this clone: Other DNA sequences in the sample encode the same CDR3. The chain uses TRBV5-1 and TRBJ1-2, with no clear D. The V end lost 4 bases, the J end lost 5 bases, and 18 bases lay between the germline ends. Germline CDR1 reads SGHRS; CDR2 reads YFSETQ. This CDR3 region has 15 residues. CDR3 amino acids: CASSQRAGESYGYTF. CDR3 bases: TGCGCCAGCAGCCAGAGGGCCGGGGAAAGTTATGGCTACACCTTC.

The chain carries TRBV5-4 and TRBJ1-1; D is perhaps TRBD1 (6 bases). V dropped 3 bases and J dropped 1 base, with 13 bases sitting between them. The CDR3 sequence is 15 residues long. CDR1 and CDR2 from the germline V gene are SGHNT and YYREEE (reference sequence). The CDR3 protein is CASSSEQGSNTEAFF. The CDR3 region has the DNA TGTGCCAGCAGCTCCGAACAGGGTTCGAACACTGAAGCTTTCTTT.

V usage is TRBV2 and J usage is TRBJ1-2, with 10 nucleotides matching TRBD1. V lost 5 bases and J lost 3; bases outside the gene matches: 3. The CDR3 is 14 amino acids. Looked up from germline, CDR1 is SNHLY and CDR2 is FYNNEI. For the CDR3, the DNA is TGTGCCAGCAGTCGACAGGGGGCAGACTATGGCTACACCTTC. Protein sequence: CASSRQGADYGYTF. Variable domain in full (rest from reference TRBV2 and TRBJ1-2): EPEVTQTPSHQVTQMGQEVILRCVPISNHLYFYWYRQILGQKVEFLVSFYNNEISEKSEIFDDQFSVERPDGSNFTLKIRSTKLEDSAMYFCASSRQGADYGYTFGSGTRLTVV.

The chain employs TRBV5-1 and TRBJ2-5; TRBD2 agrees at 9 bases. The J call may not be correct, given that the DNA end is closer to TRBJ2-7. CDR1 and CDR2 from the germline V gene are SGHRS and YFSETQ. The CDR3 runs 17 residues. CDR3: CASSLASSGSFSYEQYF. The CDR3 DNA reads TGCGCCAGCAGCTTGGCCAGTAGCGGGAGTTTCTCCTACGAGCAGTACTTC.